This passage covers 18 T cell receptor beta chains from one sample sequenced in a study of OX40 agonist ivuxolimab in advanced cancers. Measured with immunoSEQ multiplex PCR; TCRdb has only the in-frame clones, and not every one. Found here are some 30,000 clones, 81% of them singletons; the top ten hold 15% to 20%. Sequencing used CD4+ or CD8+ T cells sorted from blood, obtained in a trial of the OX40 agonist ivuxolimab. The source of these receptors is an adult with an advanced solid tumor such as melanoma, head and neck, liver or kidney cancer.

The chain couples TRBV5-1 to TRBJ2-3; tentative D call: TRBD2 (6 bases). This CDR3 has 13 residues. V was cut by 4 bases and J by 5 bases, with 11 bases left in between. Germline CDR1 reads SGHRS; CDR2 reads YFSETQ. The CDR3 DNA is TGCGCCAGCAGCCCTCAGGGAGGAGATACGCAGTATTTT. Encoded protein: CASSPQGGDTQYF.

The CDR3 region has the DNA TGCGCCAGCAGCTTGGCGGGGGGATTCTATGGAAACACCATATATTTT. The encoded protein is CASSLAGGFYGNTIYF. V usage is TRBV5-1 and J usage is TRBJ1-3, with TRBD1 as a possible D gene (5 bases). The CDR3 runs to 16 residues. The germline V gene encodes CDR1 SGHRS and CDR2 YFSETQ. The V and J ends lost 0 bases and 3 bases respectively, with 13 bases between them.

This chain connects TRBV7-9 to TRBJ2-7; 10 positions match TRBD1. The V and J ends lost 4 bases and 0 bases, in that order; junction bases with no gene match: 6. The CDR3 is made up of 16 amino acids. Germline CDR1 is SEHNR and CDR2 is FQNEAQ (reference sequence). As DNA, the CDR3 is TGTGCCAGCAGCTCCAGCCGACAGGGGGCCTCCTACGAGCAGTACTTC. It encodes CASSSSRQGASYEQYF.

The V and J genes are TRBV5-1 and TRBJ2-2; 10 nucleotides match TRBD2. Germline V CDR1 and CDR2: SGHRS, YFSETQ. After removal of 0 bases from V and 1 base from J, the junction contained 0 bases not matched to a gene. The CDR3 runs 16 residues. CDR3 sequence: CASSLGTSGNTGELFF. The CDR3 nucleotides are TGCGCCAGCAGCTTGGGGACTAGCGGGAACACCGGGGAGCTGTTTTTT.

The count of this clone is one. This sequence joins TRBV2 and TRBJ2-2; weak D call: TRBD1 (5 bases). CDR3 length equals 16 residues. Germline V gene sequence: CDR1 SNHLY, CDR2 FYNNEI. The V and J ends lost 7 bases and 8 bases respectively, with 23 bases between them. The CDR3 region has the DNA TGTGCCAGCATCCCAACTACCCTCCAGGGTGAGGGGGAGCTGTTTTTT. It codes for CASIPTTLQGEGELFF.

V usage is TRBV10-2 and J usage is TRBJ2-5; perhaps TRBD2 as D (5 bases). The V and J ends lost 0 bases and 1 base respectively, with 9 bases between them. Germline V gene data show CDR1 as WSHSY and CDR2 as SAAADI. This CDR3 comprises 15 residues. The CDR3 coding sequence is TGCGCCAGCAGTGAGTCGGACTGGACCCAAGAGACCCAGTACTTC. As protein: CASSESDWTQETQYF.

The J gene is TRBJ2-3, the V gene TRBV19; D gene ambiguous. Between the trimmed V and J ends, which lost 9 bases and 1 base, there was a span of 14 bases. This CDR3 is built from 14 residues. Germline CDR1 and CDR2: LNHDA and SQIVND (reference sequence). The CDR3 nucleotides are TGTGCCAGCCAAACGACGGACCGCACAGATACGCAGTATTTT. Its translation is CASQTTDRTDTQYF.

V and J are TRBV5-1 and TRBJ1-2, with 7 bases fitting TRBD1. There are 15 residues in the CDR3. V shed 4 bases, J shed 6 bases, and the junction held 12 bases outside the gene matches. Looked up from germline, CDR1 is SGHRS and CDR2 is YFSETQ. CDR3 residues: CASSEGQPLIDGYTF. The CDR3 DNA reads as TGCGCCAGCAGCGAGGGACAGCCCCTTATCGATGGCTACACCTTC. The full variable domain, with the rest looked up from reference TRBV5-1 and TRBJ1-2, is KAGVTQTPRYLIKTRGQQVTLSCSPISGHRSVSWYQQTPGQGLQFLFEYFSETQRNKGNFPGRFSGRQFSNSRSEMNVSTLELGDSALYLCASSEGQPLIDGYTFGSGTRLTVV.

The gene calls are TRBV7-8 and TRBJ2-5; D tentatively reads TRBD1 or TRBD2 (5 bases each). The CDR3 spans 14 residues. V was cut by 5 bases and J by 5 bases, with 15 bases left in between. Germline V gene sequence: CDR1 SGHVS, CDR2 FQNEAQ. CDR3 residues: CASSVAGTMETQYF. In DNA form, the CDR3 reads TGTGCCAGCAGCGTCGCCGGGACCATGGAGACCCAGTACTTC.

The chain carries TRBV19 and TRBJ2-1; a possible D gene is TRBD1 (5 bases). This CDR3 has 14 amino acids. CDR1 and CDR2 from the germline V gene are LNHDA and SQIVND (reference sequence). Trimming took 7 bases from V and 3 from J, leaving 13 bases between them. The CDR3 DNA reads as TGTGCCAGTAAGACCAGGGTAAGCTACAATGAGCAGTTCTTC. Its protein product is CASKTRVSYNEQFF.

The chain links TRBV9 to TRBJ2-7; TRBD1 matches at 9 bases. The J segment lost 4 bases and the V segment lost 0 bases, leaving 2 bases of the junction unmatched. The CDR3 covers 14 residues. CDR1 and CDR2 from the germline V gene are SGDLS and YYNGEE. CDR3 in amino acids: CASSVEGQGYEQYF. Written as DNA, the CDR3 is TGTGCCAGCAGCGTAGAAGGACAGGGGTACGAGCAGTACTTC. The variable domain in full, with the rest retrieved from reference TRBV9 and TRBJ2-7, is DSGVTQTPKHLITATGQRVTLRCSPRSGDLSVYWYQQSLDQGLQFLIQYYNGEERAKGNILERFSAQQFPDLHSELNLSSLELGDSALYFCASSVEGQGYEQYFGPGTRLTVT.

The rearrangement joins TRBV18 to TRBJ2-7; TRBD1 matches at 7 bases. The CDR3 runs to 14 residues. V lost 8 bases to trimming and J lost 1 base; unmatched junction nucleotides: 8. The germline V gene has CDR1 KGHSH and CDR2 LQKENI. The CDR3 loop is CASAPDRESYEQYF. CDR3 nucleotides: TGTGCCAGCGCTCCAGACAGGGAGTCCTACGAGCAGTACTTC.

The rearrangement uses TRBV7-8 and TRBJ1-4; 11 positions match TRBD1. After removal of 6 bases from V and 8 bases from J, the junction contained 5 bases not matched to a gene. The CDR3 consists of 14 residues. Germline CDR1 and CDR2: SGHVS and FQNEAQ. DNA of the CDR3: TGTGCCAGCAGTTTCGGACAGGGGGCGGAAAAACTGTTTTTT. It specifies CASSFGQGAEKLFF.

This clone has only a few counts. The rearrangement uses TRBV19 and TRBJ2-7; a possible D gene is TRBD2 (5 bases). Germline CDR1 and CDR2: LNHDA and SQIVND (reference sequence). CDR3 length: 15 amino acids. V was cut by 5 bases and J by 0 bases, with 14 bases left in between. CDR3 residues: CASSLQAESSYEQYF. In DNA form, the CDR3 reads TGTGCCAGTAGTCTCCAAGCGGAAAGCTCCTACGAGCAGTACTTC.

The rearrangement uses TRBV10-2 and TRBJ1-6, with TRBD1 matching over 7 bases. Trimming removed 7 bases from V and 10 bases from J; junction bases left unmatched: 7. The CDR3 is 13 residues long. Germline CDR1 reads WSHSY; CDR2 reads SAAADI. The CDR3 coding sequence is TGCGCCAGCACCCGGACAGGTGGATCACCCCTCCACTTT. Protein product: CASTRTGGSPLHF.

The chain recombines TRBV5-4 with TRBJ2-2; D is possibly TRBD1 (6 bases). Germline V lookup: CDR1 SGHNT, CDR2 YYREEE (reference sequence). Trimming took off 2 bases at V and 5 bases at J, with 25 bases between the two ends. This CDR3 is 19 amino acids long. CDR3 residues: CASSFQPTRTVRVTGELFF. The CDR3 DNA sequence: TGTGCCAGCAGCTTTCAGCCCACTAGGACAGTTCGCGTTACCGGGGAGCTGTTTTTT.

The chain is built from TRBV29-1 and TRBJ2-7; TRBD1 might be the D (6 bases). Trimming removed 6 bases from V and 2 bases from J, with 11 bases in between. This CDR3 contains 12 residues. Germline V lookup: CDR1 SQVTM, CDR2 ANQGSEA. In DNA, the CDR3 is TGCAGCGTCCGCAGGGGAGCCTACGAGCAGTACTTC. Translation gives CSVRRGAYEQYF.

V and J are TRBV6-5 and TRBJ2-5, with 8 positions matching TRBD1. Germline values: CDR1 MNHEY, CDR2 SVGAGI. V shed 6 bases, J shed 5 bases, and the junction held 8 bases outside the gene matches. The CDR3 runs to 14 residues. The DNA for the CDR3 is TGTGCCAGCAGGAATCAGGGGGCAGTGGAGACCCAGTACTTC. Amino acids: CASRNQGAVETQYF.